The source of this T cell receptor beta chain is a study of blood T cell repertoires in COVID-19. Those enrolled, adults aged roughly 18 to 100 years, came from 24 US areas. Participant-reported clinical history was the basis for cohort assignment. CDR3 length equals 15 residues. V gave up 3 bases and J gave up 1 base; unmatched junction bases: 2. Germline V gene sequence: CDR1 MNHEY, CDR2 SMNVEV (reference sequence). Per the original methods: How many nucleated cells were present was estimated from reference gene primer amplification. Repertoires were generated with immunoSEQ multiplex PCR, while TCRdb's copy carries only in-frame clones and drops some. V and J calls and clone size are copied from that table; D and trimming were computed from the DNA. The sample has approximately 300,000 clones, about 89% seen once; the top ten hold 5.3%.

The chain uses TRBV27 and TRBJ1-3, with TRBD1 matching over 8 bases. Sequenced input: PBMCs or T cells enriched from blood (not recorded which). This TCR was sampled from a woman aged 25-40 years who had recovered from COVID-19. The CDR3 DNA sequence: TGTGCCAGCAGTTTTACAGGGGGTTCTGGAAACACCATATATTTT. It encodes CASSFTGGSGNTIYF.